The 29 T cell receptor beta chains presented below share a single source sample, sequenced in a study of blood T cells in healthy people across ages. The use of a sample-barcoded 5' primer and a J-beta primer mix characterized a second PCR of roughly 6 to 11 cycles. MiXCR, applied by TCRdb to the 5' RACE reads, yields one record per CDR3 protein. The sample holds nearly 800,000 distinct CDR3 sequences, 20% to 25% seen once. The sample also formed part of further work on T cells of mothers and their children.

Specimen: blood. These receptors all come from a boy between 5 and 17 years old in good health.

The chain employs TRBV7-6 and TRBJ2-1, with 12 bases lining up with TRBD2. This CDR3 has 17 residues. The trim removed 5 bases at V and 5 bases at J, leaving 10 bases unmatched. Germline V gene sequence: CDR1 SGHVS, CDR2 FNYEAQ. CDR3 region: CASSPWTSGAVNNEQFF. The DNA for the CDR3 is TGTGCCAGCAGCCCGTGGACTAGCGGGGCTGTCAACAATGAGCAGTTCTTC.

As regards this clonotype: A junction boundary mismatches the germline segment, possibly from a read error. This chain uses TRBV4-3 with TRBJ2-5; 11 bases fit TRBD1. The CDR3 extends over 15 amino acids. Germline assignment: CDR1 LGHNA and CDR2 YSLEER. The CDR3 reads CAGSQGQGEPETQYF. The CDR3 bases are TGCGCCGGCAGCCAGGGACAGGGGGAACCGGAGACCCAGTACTTC.

This clonotype was detected ten times or more. The chain recombines TRBV11-2 with TRBJ2-1; TRBD2 matches at 9 bases. J lost 2 bases, V lost 5 bases, and 7 bases had no gene match. The germline V gene encodes CDR1 SGHAT and CDR2 FQNNGV. The CDR3 spans 16 residues. In DNA, the CDR3 is TGTGCCAGCAGCCCAATTTCTAGCGGGGCCTACAATGAGCAGTTCTTC. Translated, it gives CASSPISSGAYNEQFF.

The V call is TRBV7-2, the J call TRBJ2-7, with 11 positions matching TRBD2. The germline CDR1 and CDR2 sequences are SGHTA and FQGNSA. The J segment lost 6 bases and the V segment lost 4 bases, leaving 8 bases of the junction unmatched. This CDR3 is built from 15 residues. This chain's CDR3 is CASSYSGGGQGEQYF. The CDR3 region has the DNA TGTGCCAGCAGCTATAGCGGGGGGGGTCAAGGCGAGCAGTACTTC.

V usage is TRBV11-2 and J usage is TRBJ2-3; D gene uncertain. The CDR3 has 15 amino acids. CDR1 and CDR2 from the germline V gene are SGHAT and FQNNGV. Trimming took 2 bases from V and 3 from J, leaving 12 bases between them. CDR3 sequence: CASSLTSLQTDTQYF. The CDR3 region has the DNA TGTGCCAGCAGCTTAACATCGCTGCAGACAGATACGCAGTATTTT.

The chain joins TRBV20-1 to TRBJ2-5, with TRBD2 matching over 14 bases. The DNA end is more similar to TRBJ2-1, so the J call may be wrong. This CDR3 is 17 amino acids long. Germline values: CDR1 DFQATT, CDR2 SNEGSKA (reference sequence). CDR3 DNA: TGCAGTGCGCCAGGGACTAGCGGGAGAGGGGGATACAATGAGCAGTTCTTC. It encodes CSAPGTSGRGGYNEQFF.

This clonotype was recorded a few times. The V and J genes are TRBV4-3 and TRBJ2-7; 11 bases match TRBD2. The germline V gene encodes CDR1 LGHNA and CDR2 YSLEER. The ends lost 3 bases at V and 2 bases at J; junction bases unmatched: 3. The CDR3 has 15 residues. The CDR3 sequence is CASSHGTSGAYEQYF. The CDR3 DNA follows: TGCGCCAGCAGCCATGGGACTAGCGGAGCCTACGAGCAGTACTTC.

The chain combines TRBV6-6 with TRBJ2-7; 9 positions match TRBD1. Germline V lookup: CDR1 MNHNY, CDR2 SVGAGI (reference sequence). CDR3 length: 15 residues. With V trimmed by 2 bases and J by 3 bases, 5 bases remained unmatched. This chain's CDR3 is CASSYGTGRYYEQYF. The CDR3, as DNA: TGTGCCAGCAGTTACGGGACAGGGCGTTACTACGAGCAGTACTTC.

This clonotype has only a few counts. The chain carries TRBV15 and TRBJ1-1, with D possibly TRBD1 on 5 matching bases. CDR1 is LNHNV and CDR2 is YYDKDF in the germline V gene (reference sequence). V lost 5 bases, J lost 0 bases, and 13 bases lay in between. The CDR3 runs 15 residues. The CDR3 loop reads CATSSGGGMNTEAFF. For the CDR3, the DNA is TGTGCCACCAGCTCTGGCGGGGGGATGAACACTGAAGCTTTCTTT.

This clonotype has only a few counts. The chain recombines TRBV7-8 with TRBJ1-5; D gene unclear. Deletions cut 1 base from V and 4 bases from J, with 11 bases between. The CDR3 has 15 residues. The V gene's germline CDR1 is SGHVS and CDR2 FQNEAQ. This CDR3 is CASSLGRQRNQPQHF. The CDR3 nucleotides are TGTGCCAGCAGCTTAGGGCGGCAGAGAAATCAGCCCCAGCATTTT. Looking up the rest from reference TRBV7-8 and TRBJ1-5 gives the full variable domain: GAGVSQSPRYKVAKRGQDVALRCDPISGHVSLFWYQQALGQGPEFLTYFQNEAQLDKSGLPSDRFFAERPEGSVSTLKIQRTQQEDSAVYLCASSLGRQRNQPQHFGDGTRLSIL.

This clonotype was counted only a few times. The V gene is TRBV12-3 or TRBV12-4, the J gene TRBJ1-3; perhaps TRBD1 as D (6 bases). V shed 3 bases and J shed 2 bases, with 17 bases lying between them. The CDR3 sequence is 17 residues long. The CDR3 bases are TGTGCCAGCAGTTTTACTGCAGGGGAATTAGCTGGAAACACCATATATTTT. Residues: CASSFTAGELAGNTIYF.

This clonotype was counted a few times. This chain links TRBV7-2 with TRBJ1-5, with unresolved D. V lost 1 base and J lost 0, with 10 bases in between. The germline V gene encodes CDR1 SGHTA and CDR2 FQGNSA. This CDR3 comprises 16 residues. The CDR3 here is CASSLGVGYSNQPQHF. As DNA, the CDR3 is TGTGCCAGCAGCTTAGGTGTGGGATATAGCAATCAGCCCCAGCATTTT.

This clonotype was found a few times. This chain uses TRBV10-3 with TRBJ2-1; the D is unclear. This CDR3 is built from 12 residues. CDR1 is ENHRY, CDR2 SYGVKD, per germline. V lost 3 bases, J lost 4 bases, and 4 bases lay in between. CDR3 bases: TGTGCCATCAGTGACCTTTACAATGAGCAGTTCTTC. It encodes CAISDLYNEQFF.

Many counts were recorded for this clonotype. The chain recombines TRBV28 with TRBJ2-7, with D uncertain. With 4 bases removed from V and 2 bases from J, the gap between germline ends came to 9 bases. Germline assignment: CDR1 MDHEN and CDR2 SYDVKM. This CDR3 comprises 13 residues. The CDR3 DNA reads TGTGCCAGCAGTTCCGACGGCACCTACGAGCAGTACTTC. It encodes CASSSDGTYEQYF.

This chain links TRBV20-1 with TRBJ1-1; no reliable D call. Germline values: CDR1 DFQATT, CDR2 SNEGSKA (reference sequence). The CDR3 extends over 14 amino acids. The V end was cut by 6 bases, the J end by 0 bases, with 14 bases between. The CDR3 DNA sequence: TGCAGTGCCCAGGTACGAGGATTGAACACTGAAGCTTTCTTT. Translating gives CSAQVRGLNTEAFF.

This chain links TRBV11-2 with TRBJ2-5; D ambiguous. The CDR3 is 16 residues long. V lost 4 bases, J lost 2 bases, and 17 bases lay in between. Germline values: CDR1 SGHAT, CDR2 FQNNGV. CDR3 region: CASSSRVWGFQETQYF. DNA for the CDR3: TGTGCCAGCAGCTCCCGGGTTTGGGGTTTTCAAGAGACCCAGTACTTC.

This clonotype occurred a few times. The rearrangement joins TRBV20-1 to TRBJ2-7; 10 bases fit TRBD2. CDR3 length: 15 amino acids. Germline-derived CDR1 and CDR2 are DFQATT and SNEGSKA (reference sequence). The trim removed 1 base at V and 5 bases at J, leaving 8 bases unmatched. The CDR3 DNA reads as TGCAGTGCTAGAGTGGGGGCTAGCGGGAGAAACGAGCAGTACTTC. Its translation is CSARVGASGRNEQYF.

The chain employs TRBV11-2 and TRBJ2-3; D not certain. Per the germline V gene, CDR1 is SGHAT and CDR2 is FQNNGV. This CDR3 is built from 14 residues. V was cut by 0 bases and J by 2 bases, with 6 bases left in between. The CDR3 loop reads CASSLDPFTDTQYF. CDR3 in DNA: TGTGCCAGCAGCTTAGACCCTTTCACAGATACGCAGTATTTT. Variable domain in full (rest from reference TRBV11-2 and TRBJ2-3): EAGVAQSPRYKIIEKRQSVAFWCNPISGHATLYWYQQILGQGPKLLIQFQNNGVVDDSQLPKDRFSAERLKGVDSTLKIQPAKLEDSAVYLCASSLDPFTDTQYFGPGTRLTVL.

This sequence joins TRBV3-1 and TRBJ1-2; TRBD1 is a possible D gene (5 bases). From germline, CDR1 is LGHDT and CDR2 YNNKEL (reference sequence). With 4 bases removed from V and 5 bases from J, the gap between germline ends came to 11 bases. The CDR3 has 13 amino acids. DNA for the CDR3: TGTGCCAGCAGCCTAGTGGGGGATTATGGCTACACCTTC. Its protein product is CASSLVGDYGYTF.

This clonotype turned up a few times. In DNA, the CDR3 is TGTGCCAGCAGGAACGGACGGGAGGGGATGAACACTGAAGCTTTCTTT. It yields the protein CASRNGREGMNTEAFF. V is TRBV6-1 and J is TRBJ1-1; a weak D match, TRBD1 (5 bases). Germline loops: CDR1 MNHNS, CDR2 SASEGT. The CDR3 sequence is 16 residues long. V was cut by 6 bases and J by 0 bases, with 17 bases left in between.

This clonotype was seen more than once but under ten times. CDR3 protein: CASSRAPYNEQFF. The DNA for the CDR3 is TGTGCCAGCAGTAGGGCTCCCTACAATGAGCAGTTCTTC. The chain has TRBV6-2 or TRBV6-3 and TRBJ2-1; D uncertain. The CDR3 loop spans 13 amino acids. V lost 5 bases and J lost 2, with 7 bases in between. From germline, CDR1 is MNHEY and CDR2 SVGEGT.

V is TRBV20-1 and J is TRBJ2-3; D is possibly TRBD2 (5 bases). CDR3 size: 14 residues. V dropped 5 bases and J dropped 5 bases, with 17 bases sitting between them. Germline CDR1 reads DFQATT; CDR2 reads SNEGSKA (reference sequence). Written as DNA, the CDR3 is TGCAGTGCTGGGAGACGGGCCTTAATAGATACGCAGTATTTT. It translates to CSAGRRALIDTQYF.

This clonotype was counted a few times. The gene calls are TRBV13 and TRBJ2-1, with 8 bases that match TRBD2. The V gene end was trimmed by 5 bases and the J gene end by 8 bases; junction bases not matched to a gene: 11. Germline CDR1 is PRHDT and CDR2 is FYEKMQ (reference sequence). The CDR3 runs to 15 residues. The CDR3 here is CASSPAGTSADEQFF. DNA for the CDR3: TGTGCCAGCAGCCCGGCCGGGACTAGTGCGGATGAGCAGTTCTTC.

This clonotype turned up a few times. The genes are TRBV11-1 and TRBJ2-5; 8 bases map to TRBD2. The DNA matches TRBJ2-1 better at its end, which makes the J call doubtful. Per the germline V gene, CDR1 is SGHAT and CDR2 is FQDESV (reference sequence). The CDR3 length is 15 residues. CDR3 bases: TGTGCCAGCAGCTTTGGAGCGGGAGCCCCGAATGAGCAGTTCTTC. Translated: CASSFGAGAPNEQFF.

This clonotype was recorded a few times. This sequence joins TRBV25-1 and TRBJ1-3; D gene ambiguous. The germline V and J ends were trimmed by 2 bases and 7 bases, with 6 bases remaining between them. CDR1 and CDR2 (germline): MGHDK, SYGVNS. The CDR3 is made up of 12 amino acids. The CDR3 region is CASSELSNTIYF. The DNA of the CDR3 is TGTGCCAGCAGTGAACTCTCCAACACCATATATTTT. The whole variable domain, filled in from reference TRBV25-1 and TRBJ1-3, reads EADIYQTPRYLVIGTGKKITLECSQTMGHDKMYWYQQDPGMELHLIHYSYGVNSTEKGDLSSESTVSRIRTEHFPLTLESARPSHTSQYLCASSELSNTIYFGEGSWLTVV.

The V and J genes are TRBV18 and TRBJ1-6; possibly TRBD1 for D (5 bases). The CDR3 is 15 residues long. Trimming took off 4 bases at V and 5 bases at J, with 12 bases between the two ends. CDR1 is KGHSH and CDR2 is LQKENI in the germline V gene. For the CDR3, the DNA is TGTGCCAGCTCACTTTCCAGGGACCATAATTCACCCCTCCACTTT. The encoded protein is CASSLSRDHNSPLHF.

As regards this clonotype: Since no conserved phenylalanine or tryptophan closes the CDR3, a read error is the likely cause. The limits of the CDR3 on the DNA are not certain, so only TCRdb's listed CDR3 is given. The V gene is TRBV6-1, the J gene TRBJ1-2; TRBD1, the table's D call, was not compared with the DNA. The CDR3 spans 13 residues, counting both ends. Germline V gene sequence: CDR1 MNHNS, CDR2 SASEGT. The CDR3 spells CASSEAETDREFI.

There are a few counts of this clonotype. J is TRBJ1-2 and V is TRBV20-1; no reliable D call. The ends were cut back, 0 bases at V and 8 bases at J, with 10 bases in the middle. Germline V gives CDR1 DFQATT, CDR2 SNEGSKA (reference sequence). This CDR3 region has 12 residues. CDR3 nucleotides: TGCAGTGCTAGAGAGCCCCTGATGGGCTACACCTTC. It is translated as CSAREPLMGYTF.

The rearrangement uses TRBV28 and TRBJ2-1; the match to TRBD2 covers 7 bases. The V gene's germline CDR1 is MDHEN and CDR2 SYDVKM. CDR3 length equals 15 residues. V trimming: 6 bases; J trimming: 10 bases; junction bases outside the gene matches: 15. The DNA of the CDR3 is TGTGCCAGCAGCCCTCCCACGGGAGGCCACTTGGAGCAGTTCTTC. Protein product: CASSPPTGGHLEQFF.